Presented here are 17 T cell receptor beta chains from one specimen sequenced in a study of T cell responses to AZD1222 COVID-19 vaccine. Repertoires were generated with immunoSEQ multiplex PCR, while TCRdb's copy carries only in-frame clones and drops some. This sample carries fewer than 110,000 clones, roughly 85% of them seen once, and the ten largest clones take about 5%. Sequenced material: peripheral blood, taken 28 days after the second AZD1222 dose. The receptors come from an adult who received the AZD1222 COVID-19 vaccine.

V gene TRBV6-4 combines with J gene TRBJ2-2, with 10 bases identical to TRBD1. The germline V gene encodes CDR1 MRHNA and CDR2 SNTAGT. Trimming at V came to 10 bases and at J to 4 bases, leaving 6 bases not matched to a gene. The CDR3 runs to 14 residues. Written as DNA, the CDR3 is TGTGCCACAAGACAGGGGGCTGTCACCGGGGAGCTGTTTTTT. This codes for CATRQGAVTGELFF.

The chain is built from TRBV2 and TRBJ1-2; D call uncertain. The V gene's germline CDR1 is SNHLY and CDR2 FYNNEI. V was shortened by 2 bases and J by 4 bases, with 8 bases between the two germline ends. The CDR3 has 13 residues. CDR3: CASSENGPYGYTF. As DNA, the CDR3 is TGTGCCAGCAGTGAAAACGGTCCCTATGGCTACACCTTC.

This rearrangement joins TRBV19 to TRBJ2-5, with D perhaps given as TRBD1 or TRBD2 (5 bases each). Germline V gene sequence: CDR1 LNHDA, CDR2 SQIVND (reference sequence). The CDR3 length is 13 residues. The V and J ends lost 5 bases and 10 bases respectively, with 17 bases between them. As DNA, the CDR3 is TGTGCCAGTAGTGGACTGCCCGGTGGGGGCCAGTACTTC. It specifies CASSGLPGGGQYF.

The V and J genes are TRBV3-1 (or the pseudogene TRBV3-2) and TRBJ1-4; 7 positions agree with TRBD1. Germline V gene lookup returns CDR1 LGHDT and CDR2 YNNKEL (reference sequence). The CDR3 covers 17 residues. Unmatched junction bases numbered 13, after V lost 2 bases and J lost 7 bases. CDR3 region: CASSQRNRGGVGEKLFF. CDR3 sequence (DNA): TGTGCCAGCAGCCAAAGAAACAGGGGAGGGGTCGGTGAAAAACTGTTTTTT.

This clone occurred once. The chain employs TRBV29-1 and TRBJ2-1; the D is unclear. CDR1 is SQVTM and CDR2 is ANQGSEA in the germline V gene. The CDR3 spans 10 residues. V lost 3 bases and J 6 bases, leaving 3 bases between the germline ends. Here the CDR3 DNA reads TGCAGCGTTGAGGTCAATGAGCAGTTCTTC. Translation: CSVEVNEQFF.

Only one count was recorded for this clone. The chain carries TRBV11-2 and TRBJ1-1; D uncertain. The V and J ends lost 3 bases and 4 bases respectively, with 15 bases between them. There are 15 residues in the CDR3. Germline CDR1 reads SGHAT; CDR2 reads FQNNGV. DNA for the CDR3: TGTGCCAGCAGCTTGGGAGGGAGTGGTGGCACTGAAGCTTTCTTT. Translated, it gives CASSLGGSGGTEAFF.

The chain employs TRBV7-9 and TRBJ2-1; tentatively, D is TRBD2 (7 bases). Germline V gene sequence: CDR1 SEHNR, CDR2 FQNEAQ (reference sequence). CDR3 length equals 16 residues. Trimming pared 4 bases from V and 2 bases from J, leaving 15 bases between. Here the CDR3 reads CASSSQLGGAYNEQFF. The CDR3 DNA reads as TGTGCCAGCAGCTCCCAGCTAGGGGGGGCCTACAATGAGCAGTTCTTC.

The chain has TRBV19 and TRBJ1-2, with 8 bases lining up with TRBD1. The CDR3 is 13 residues long. Germline V gene data show CDR1 as LNHDA and CDR2 as SQIVND (reference sequence). Unmatched junction bases numbered 5, after V lost 7 bases and J lost 4 bases. The DNA for the CDR3 is TGTGCCAGTATCCGAGGACAGGGCTATGGCTACACCTTC. Amino acids: CASIRGQGYGYTF.

The rearrangement uses TRBV28 and TRBJ1-6, with a possible D match to TRBD1 (5 bases). The CDR3 runs to 15 residues. V shed 10 bases and J shed 0 bases, with 13 bases lying between them. In germline, CDR1 is MDHEN, CDR2 SYDVKM. The CDR3 protein is CATGGPSSYNSPLHF. Written as DNA, the CDR3 is TGTGCCACTGGGGGTCCAAGCTCCTATAATTCACCCCTCCACTTT. The full variable domain, in which reference TRBV28 and TRBJ1-6 provide the parts outside the CDR3, is DVKVTQSSRYLVKRTGEKVFLECVQDMDHENMFWYRQDPGLGLRLIYFSYDVKMKEKGDIPEGYSVSREKKERFSLILESASTNQTSMYLCATGGPSSYNSPLHFGNGTRLTVT.

The chain recombines TRBV6-6 with TRBJ1-5, with D maybe TRBD1 (6 bases). The CDR3 runs to 14 residues. CDR1 and CDR2 from the germline V gene are MNHNY and SVGAGI (reference sequence). V gave up 2 bases and J gave up 2 bases, with 7 bases separating them. The CDR3 DNA follows: TGTGCCAGCAGTTACAACAGGGGCAATCAGCCCCAGCATTTT. The encoded protein is CASSYNRGNQPQHF.

The rearrangement joins TRBV4-1 to TRBJ2-7, with D uncertain. Germline V gene sequence: CDR1 MGHRA, CDR2 YSYEKL. V was shortened by 0 bases and J by 2 bases, with 8 bases between the two germline ends. The CDR3 runs to 14 residues. CDR3 sequence (DNA): TGCGCCAGCAGCCAAGAAGCACAAACCTACGAGCAGTACTTC. This encodes CASSQEAQTYEQYF.

The chain employs TRBV7-2 and TRBJ2-1, with D unresolved. Germline CDR1 is SGHTA and CDR2 is FQGNSA. The V gene lost 3 bases and the J gene lost 5 bases, with 8 bases spanning the gap. This CDR3 spans 13 amino acids. CDR3 protein: CASSFGPNNEQFF. CDR3 nucleotides: TGTGCCAGCAGCTTCGGGCCGAACAATGAGCAGTTCTTC. Using reference TRBV7-2 and TRBJ2-1 for the parts outside the CDR3, the full variable domain is GAGVSQSPSNKVTEKGKDVELRCDPISGHTALYWYRQSLGQGLEFLIYFQGNSAPDKSGLPSDRFSAERTGGSVSTLTIQRTQQEDSAVYLCASSFGPNNEQFFGPGTRLTVL.

The chain joins TRBV7-2 to TRBJ2-1, with D tentatively TRBD1 (5 bases). V was clipped by 1 base and J by 8 bases, with 9 bases between them. Germline values: CDR1 SGHTA, CDR2 FQGNSA. The CDR3 totals 13 residues. Here the CDR3 DNA reads TGTGCCAGCAGCTTAGTAGGGGTAGATGAGCAGTTCTTC. This gives the protein CASSLVGVDEQFF.

The V call is TRBV25-1, the J call TRBJ1-1; D uncertain. The V end was cut by 1 base, the J end by 1 base, with 10 bases between. Germline CDR1 and CDR2: MGHDK and SYGVNS. The CDR3 runs to 15 residues. The CDR3 DNA reads as TGTGCCAGCAGTGAATGGGAAAACCCGAACACTGAAGCTTTCTTT. Translation gives CASSEWENPNTEAFF.

CDR3 loop: CASSKDREVYEQYF. CDR3 nucleotides: TGTGCCAGCAGTAAGGACAGGGAGGTCTACGAGCAGTACTTC. The chain joins TRBV6-2 or TRBV6-3 to TRBJ2-7, with 8 bases aligning to TRBD1. From germline, CDR1 is MNHEY and CDR2 SVGEGT. The CDR3 is made up of 14 amino acids. V lost 5 bases and J lost 3; bases outside the gene matches: 6.

V and J are TRBV30 and TRBJ1-5, with TRBD1 as a possible D gene (6 bases). Looked up from germline, CDR1 is GTSNPN and CDR2 is SVGIG (reference sequence). There are 14 residues in the CDR3. Trimming cost V 1 base and J 9 bases, with 16 bases left between them. This CDR3 reads CAWSGTVGEWPQHF. The CDR3 coding sequence is TGTGCCTGGAGTGGGACAGTGGGGGAATGGCCCCAGCATTTT.

The chain uses TRBV27 and TRBJ2-7; 11 bases fit TRBD2. The junction had 4 bases not matched to a gene; V was cut back by 6 bases and J by 3 bases. Germline values: CDR1 MNHEY, CDR2 SMNVEV (reference sequence). This CDR3 is built from 14 residues. The chain's CDR3 is CASSPGTSGYEQYF. In DNA, the CDR3 is TGTGCCAGCAGCCCAGGGACTAGCGGCTACGAGCAGTACTTC.